The 29 T cell receptor beta chains below come from one sample, sequenced in a study of blood T cell repertoires in COVID-19. The protocol was immunoSEQ multiplex PCR, while the TCRdb copy is restricted to in-frame clones and leaves out a portion. Here the sample spans some 250,000 clones, approximately 83% being singletons. What was sequenced was PBMCs or T cells enriched from blood (not recorded which). These receptors were taken from a woman aged 40 to 49 with acute COVID-19.

The chain carries TRBV14 and TRBJ2-7; TRBD2 might be the D (6 bases). Germline lookup yields CDR1 SGHDN and CDR2 FVKESK. V shed 0 bases and J shed 2 bases, with 17 bases lying between them. The CDR3 length is 17 residues. In DNA form, the CDR3 reads TGTGCCAGCAGCCAAGATAAGTACGGGGGAGCCGCCTACGAGCAGTACTTC. Translated, it gives CASSQDKYGGAAYEQYF.

CDR3 sequence reads: CASSIRTVFSNQPQHF. CDR3 nucleotide sequence: TGTGCCAGTAGTATACGGACAGTTTTTAGCAATCAGCCCCAGCATTTT. The V gene is TRBV19, the J gene TRBJ1-5; tentative D call: TRBD1 (6 bases). Trimming removed 2 bases at V and 0 bases at J, with 11 bases between. CDR3 length equals 16 residues. Germline values: CDR1 LNHDA, CDR2 SQIVND (reference sequence). Full variable domain (rest looked up from reference TRBV19 and TRBJ1-5): DGGITQSPKYLFRKEGQNVTLSCEQNLNHDAMYWYRQDPGQGLRLIYYSQIVNDFQKGDIAEGYSVSREKKESFPLTVTSAQKNPTAFYLCASSIRTVFSNQPQHFGDGTRLSIL.

The V and J genes are TRBV19 and TRBJ2-7; D might be TRBD2 (6 bases). Germline-derived CDR1 and CDR2 are LNHDA and SQIVND (reference sequence). The CDR3 contains 13 residues. The V gene lost 6 bases and the J gene lost 3 bases, with 12 bases spanning the gap. CDR3 protein: CASRKTGVYEQYF. CDR3 nucleotides: TGTGCCAGTAGGAAGACGGGGGTCTACGAGCAGTACTTC.

The rearrangement uses TRBV7-9 and TRBJ2-1; 8 bases match TRBD2. J was trimmed by 3 bases and V by 2 bases; bases with no gene match: 3. There are 15 residues in the CDR3. Germline-derived CDR1 and CDR2 are SEHNR and FQNEAQ (reference sequence). The CDR3: CASSLTSGVYNEQFF. The CDR3 DNA follows: TGTGCCAGCAGCTTAACTAGCGGAGTCTACAATGAGCAGTTCTTC.

This clone showed up just a few times. Other DNA sequences in this sample translate to the same CDR3. This chain uses TRBV19 with TRBJ1-1; possibly TRBD1 for D (5 bases). This CDR3 spans 14 amino acids. CDR1 is LNHDA and CDR2 is SQIVND in the germline V gene (reference sequence). V was trimmed by 2 bases and J by 1 base, leaving 8 bases between them. The CDR3 nucleotides are TGTGCCAGTAGTATATCGGGGGGGAACACTGAAGCTTTCTTT. Amino acid sequence: CASSISGGNTEAFF. The complete variable domain, with remaining parts taken from reference TRBV19 and TRBJ1-1, reads DGGITQSPKYLFRKEGQNVTLSCEQNLNHDAMYWYRQDPGQGLRLIYYSQIVNDFQKGDIAEGYSVSREKKESFPLTVTSAQKNPTAFYLCASSISGGNTEAFFGQGTRLTVV.

The chain recombines TRBV7-2 with TRBJ2-1; 12 bases match TRBD2. Germline-derived CDR1 and CDR2 are SGHTA and FQGNSA. The junction had 6 bases not matched to a gene; V was cut back by 11 bases and J by 4 bases. The CDR3 has 14 amino acids. The CDR3 is CAWSSGREYNEQFF. The DNA of the CDR3 is TGTGCCTGGTCTAGCGGGAGGGAATACAATGAGCAGTTCTTC.

The chain joins TRBV7-9 to TRBJ2-3, with 10 nucleotides matching TRBD2. The germline V gene has CDR1 SEHNR and CDR2 FQNEAQ (reference sequence). The CDR3 extends over 14 amino acids. The V and J ends lost 3 bases and 9 bases, in that order; junction bases with no gene match: 6. In nucleotides, the CDR3 is TGTGCCAGCAGCTTTAGCATGACTAGCGGGACGCAGTATTTT. Amino acids: CASSFSMTSGTQYF.

The chain recombines TRBV7-8 with TRBJ2-3; perhaps TRBD2 as D (5 bases). The CDR3 runs to 15 residues. V was cut by 6 bases and J by 1 base, with 14 bases left in between. Germline CDR1 reads SGHVS; CDR2 reads FQNEAQ. The chain's CDR3 is CASRSGKIRTDTQYF. DNA of the CDR3: TGTGCCAGCAGATCCGGGAAGATACGCACAGATACGCAGTATTTT. The whole variable domain, remainder taken from reference TRBV7-8 and TRBJ2-3, is GAGVSQSPRYKVAKRGQDVALRCDPISGHVSLFWYQQALGQGPEFLTYFQNEAQLDKSGLPSDRFFAERPEGSVSTLKIQRTQQEDSAVYLCASRSGKIRTDTQYFGPGTRLTVL.

In the case of this clone: A read error may account for a junction end that differs from germline. This same CDR3 is encoded by further DNA sequences in the sample. The CDR3 DNA reads as TGTGCCAGCAGCCTAGACACCTACGAGCAGTACTTC. Its protein is CASSLDTYEQYF. This chain joins TRBV11-2 and TRBJ2-7, with D unresolved. The CDR3 has 12 residues. Germline CDR1 SGHAT, CDR2 FQNNGV.

V usage is TRBV3-1 (or the pseudogene TRBV3-2) and J usage is TRBJ1-1; D is possibly TRBD1 (6 bases). V was pared by 1 base and J by 4 bases, with 16 bases between. The CDR3 runs 16 residues. CDR1 is LGHDT, CDR2 YNNKEL, per germline (reference sequence). The CDR3 region is CASSQGRRGGRTEAFF. Written as DNA, the CDR3 is TGTGCCAGCAGCCAAGGGCGTAGAGGGGGACGCACTGAAGCTTTCTTT.

The chain joins TRBV10-3 to TRBJ2-2; 9 bases are shared with TRBD2. There are 18 residues in the CDR3. J lost 0 bases, V lost 7 bases, and 12 bases had no gene match. Germline assignment: CDR1 ENHRY and CDR2 SYGVKD. In nucleotides, the CDR3 is TGTGCCATCATGCGGGAGGGCCTCAAATTAACGAACACCGGGGAGCTGTTTTTT. Protein sequence: CAIMREGLKLTNTGELFF.

The chain uses TRBV7-9 and TRBJ2-5, with TRBD2 matching 12 bases. The CDR3 extends over 14 amino acids. CDR1 SEHNR and CDR2 FQNEAQ come from the germline V gene (reference sequence). The V segment lost 6 bases and the J segment 5 bases; nucleotides outside the gene matches: 4. The CDR3 loop is CASRTSGSLETQYF. In DNA form, the CDR3 reads TGTGCCAGCAGGACTAGCGGGAGTTTGGAGACCCAGTACTTC.

The chain couples TRBV7-3 to TRBJ2-7; no definite D call. The CDR3 has 13 amino acids. V was shortened by 5 bases and J by 1 base, with 9 bases between the two germline ends. The germline V gene encodes CDR1 SGHTA and CDR2 FQGTGA. This CDR3 is CASSPGGSYEQYF. The CDR3 DNA reads TGTGCCAGCAGCCCGGGTGGTTCCTACGAGCAGTACTTC.

This chain links TRBV11-2 with TRBJ2-3; D possibly corresponds to TRBD2 (7 bases). Trimming removed 1 base at V and 2 bases at J, with 22 bases between. This CDR3 spans 19 amino acids. Germline CDR1 SGHAT, CDR2 FQNNGV. The CDR3 DNA is TGTGCCAGCAGCTTAGGGGGGGGCGTCGGCTACGGGCACACAGATACGCAGTATTTT. It yields the protein CASSLGGGVGYGHTDTQYF.

The chain carries TRBV6-5 and TRBJ1-5; 7 positions match TRBD1. Germline assignment: CDR1 MNHEY and CDR2 SVGAGI. The V gene end was trimmed by 2 bases and the J gene end by 3 bases; junction bases not matched to a gene: 4. The CDR3 runs 15 residues. Here the CDR3 reads CASSYTTGANQPQHF. CDR3 nucleotides: TGTGCCAGCAGTTACACCACAGGGGCCAATCAGCCCCAGCATTTT.

This chain connects TRBV10-3 to TRBJ2-1; D perhaps matches TRBD1 (5 bases). The CDR3 contains 17 residues. Looked up from germline, CDR1 is ENHRY and CDR2 is SYGVKD. Deletions cut 2 bases from V and 1 base from J, with 15 bases between. CDR3 loop: CAISEPLKGSSYNEQFF. CDR3 sequence (DNA): TGTGCCATCAGTGAGCCATTGAAGGGGTCTTCCTACAATGAGCAGTTCTTC.

The rearrangement uses TRBV6-5 and TRBJ1-2; 7 nucleotides line up with TRBD1. V lost 8 bases to trimming and J lost 0 bases; unmatched junction nucleotides: 6. The CDR3 loop spans 14 amino acids. Germline assignment: CDR1 MNHEY and CDR2 SVGAGI. Here the CDR3 DNA reads TGTGCCAGCCAGGCTGACAGGGCTAACTATGGCTACACCTTC. Translated, it gives CASQADRANYGYTF.

V is TRBV13 and J is TRBJ2-3; 11 bases align to TRBD2. Germline V lookup: CDR1 PRHDT, CDR2 FYEKMQ (reference sequence). J gave up 5 bases and V 0 bases, and 7 bases lay outside the gene matches. The CDR3 is made up of 17 amino acids. The CDR3 loop is CASSLGELAGAVDTQYF. CDR3 sequence (DNA): TGTGCCAGCAGCTTAGGGGAACTAGCGGGAGCCGTAGATACGCAGTATTTT.

This clone has a single count. The CDR3 is CASSPIAGIVGEQFF. Here the CDR3 DNA reads TGTGCCAGCAGCCCCATAGCAGGGATTGTCGGCGAGCAGTTCTTC. The chain has TRBV11-3 and TRBJ2-1; a possible D gene is TRBD1 (5 bases). Per the germline V gene, CDR1 is SGHNT and CDR2 is YENEEA. The V end was cut by 5 bases, the J end by 10 bases, with 21 bases between. This CDR3 has 15 amino acids.

The chain is built from TRBV28 and TRBJ1-2; no firm D call. Trimming left V 3 bases short and J 5 bases short, with 7 bases between. The CDR3 runs to 12 residues. CDR1 and CDR2 from the germline V gene are MDHEN and SYDVKM. The CDR3 reads CASSLEAYGYTF. The CDR3 DNA reads TGTGCCAGCAGTTTGGAGGCATATGGCTACACCTTC.

The rearrangement links TRBV4-2 to TRBJ2-7; the match to TRBD2 covers 12 bases. Germline V gene data show CDR1 as LGHNA and CDR2 as YNFKEQ. This CDR3 is 17 amino acids long. V lost 0 bases to trimming and J lost 6 bases; unmatched junction nucleotides: 9. The chain's CDR3 is CASSQETSGSITIEQYF. The CDR3 DNA is TGTGCCAGCAGCCAAGAGACTAGCGGGAGCATTACCATCGAGCAGTACTTC.

The chain couples TRBV13 to TRBJ2-2; D is undetermined. The CDR3 is 13 residues long. Trimming took 4 bases from V and 6 from J, leaving 9 bases between them. Looked up from germline, CDR1 is PRHDT and CDR2 is FYEKMQ (reference sequence). CDR3 sequence: CASSSPVPGELFF. DNA for the CDR3: TGTGCCAGCAGCTCCCCAGTGCCCGGGGAGCTGTTTTTT.

With regard to this clone: The junction does not match germline at one end; this may be a read error. This chain joins TRBV7-2 and TRBJ2-1; 10 nucleotides agree with TRBD2. The CDR3 is made up of 17 amino acids. The germline V gene has CDR1 SGHTA and CDR2 FQGNSA. CDR3 bases: TGTGCCAGCACCTTACAATCCGGGACTAGCGTAAACAATGAGCAGTTCTTC. Its translation: CASTLQSGTSVNNEQFF.

The chain combines TRBV11-3 with TRBJ2-3; D remains ambiguous. Trimming shortened V by 2 bases and J by 2 bases, and 11 bases separated the two germline ends. This CDR3 is built from 15 residues. Per germline, CDR1 SGHNT and CDR2 YENEEA. The DNA for the CDR3 is TGTGCCAGCAGCTTAAGGCGCGGAGCCACAGATACGCAGTATTTT. This codes for CASSLRRGATDTQYF.

V gene TRBV21-1 combines with J gene TRBJ2-7; the DNA was not compared with TRBD2, the D call given in the table. TRBV21-1 is noted as a pseudogene. The CDR3 is made up of 16 amino acids. The CDR3 spells CASSDVNRVITYEQYF. The CDR3, as DNA: TGTGCCAGCAGCGACGTCAACCGGGTCATCACCTACGAGCAGTACTTC.

The chain employs TRBV15 and TRBJ2-5, with 7 nucleotides matching TRBD2. CDR1 is LNHNV, CDR2 YYDKDF, per germline (reference sequence). V trimming: 0 bases; J trimming: 4 bases; junction bases outside the gene matches: 2. The CDR3 is 14 amino acids. Here the CDR3 DNA reads TGTGCCACCAGCAGAGATCGCGGGGGAGAGACCCAGTACTTC. The encoded protein is CATSRDRGGETQYF.

The chain links TRBV19 to TRBJ2-1, with 7 bases fitting TRBD2. CDR1 is LNHDA, CDR2 SQIVND, per germline (reference sequence). Trimming cost V 7 bases and J 0 bases; bases outside gene matches: 12. This CDR3 is 17 amino acids long. CDR3 nucleotides: TGTGCCAGTATAGGGACTAAGCGGACGGACTCCTACAATGAGCAGTTCTTC. Translation: CASIGTKRTDSYNEQFF.

This clone was counted only a few times. The CDR3 protein is CASSVGKGLAVGDEQYF. Here the CDR3 DNA reads TGTGCCAGCAGTGTAGGCAAGGGACTAGCAGTTGGGGACGAGCAGTACTTC. This rearrangement joins TRBV25-1 to TRBJ2-7; 9 bases match TRBD2. The germline CDR1 and CDR2 sequences are MGHDK and SYGVNS. The CDR3 has 17 amino acids. V lost 4 bases to trimming and J lost 5 bases; unmatched junction nucleotides: 15.

V is TRBV18 and J is TRBJ1-3, with TRBD1 matching over 10 bases. V lost 5 bases, J lost 4 bases, and 11 bases stayed unmatched. CDR1 and CDR2 from the germline V gene are KGHSH and LQKENI. This CDR3 region has 17 residues. The CDR3 DNA sequence: TGTGCCAGCTCATCTATCCGGGACAGGGGTTCCGGAAACACCATATATTTT. Protein product: CASSSIRDRGSGNTIYF. The entire variable domain, with the rest obtained from reference TRBV18 and TRBJ1-3, is as follows: NAGVMQNPRHLVRRRGQEARLRCSPMKGHSHVYWYRQLPEEGLKFMVYLQKENIIDESGMPKERFSAEFPKEGPSILRIQQVVRGDSAAYFCASSSIRDRGSGNTIYFGEGSWLTVV.